These T cell receptor beta chains were read from a single sample in a study of cytomegalovirus exposure and HLA in healthy donors. Here immunoSEQ multiplex PCR was the method, and the copy in TCRdb shows in-frame clones only, minus some. The sample records over 200,000 clones, roughly 85% being singletons. Input material: PBMCs. The source is a male donor in good health and CMV-seronegative. Each CDR3 is given with its conserved first and last residue. Each record gives: V gene, CDR3 protein.

V: TRBV11-2; CDR3: CASSFGLSYEQYF
V: TRBV10-3; CDR3: CAISESRLAGTEQYF
V: TRBV10-2; CDR3: CASSESGDRVGYTF
V: TRBV9; CDR3: CASSKRENQPQHF
V: TRBV5-8; CDR3: CASSRGAALRGEKLFF
V: TRBV30; CDR3: CAWSVIGDTQYF
V: TRBV19; CDR3: CASSIEGQNTEAFF
V: TRBV28; CDR3: CASTLLAASTDTQYF
V: TRBV7-3; CDR3: CASSLAGGEVGAFF
V: TRBV28; CDR3: CASQPPGTGSQAQYF
V: TRBV6-5; CDR3: CASSPSGQFYGYTF
V: TRBV18; CDR3: CASSRGLAGAREFF
V: TRBV28; CDR3: CASITGHNQPQHF
V: TRBV5-6; CDR3: CASSLGLDRADEAFF
V: TRBV9; CDR3: CASSPLSSGRAHEQYF
V: TRBV19; CDR3: CASSPVGEGAKEKLFF
V: TRBV7-2; CDR3: CASSFSTQVSGNTIYF
V: TRBV27; CDR3: CASSFSLGGGRNTEAFF
V: TRBV28; CDR3: CASSLAEDYGYTF
V: TRBV7-2; CDR3: CASRPFPSGRFPYEQYF
V: TRBV7-9; CDR3: CASSLAGLAGPSYQETQYF
V: TRBV9; CDR3: CASSITSGGADTQYF
V: TRBV6-6; CDR3: CASSTTGTGGFYEQYF
V: TRBV18; CDR3: CASSGGSDLRVYDTGNEQFF
V: TRBV4-2; CDR3: CASSQDPDGIISGNTIYF
V: TRBV20-1; CDR3: CSASTGDTQYF
V: TRBV13; CDR3: CASSFPLNTEAFF
V: TRBV5-5; CDR3: CASSLGGLPIYEQYF